This T cell receptor (beta chain) was sequenced in a study of blood T cell repertoires in COVID-19. Study-level background: Collection of acute and convalescent COVID-19 samples took place in the United States, Italy and Spain.

Data came from immunoSEQ multiplex PCR; TCRdb stores just in-frame clones and leaves some out. Of 25,000 to 35,000 clones in the sample, around 90% were seen once. Germline V gene lookup returns CDR1 SGDLS and CDR2 YYNGEE. The CDR3 is 15 amino acids. V dropped 3 bases and J dropped 3; count of bases not matched to a gene: 6. Those enrolled in Seattle joined during active infection and were followed longitudinally afterward. Sequenced sample: peripheral blood. This TCR came from a man aged 55-75 years with COVID-19, enrolled during active disease. The gene calls are TRBV9 and TRBJ2-5; TRBD1 matches at 9 bases. Here the CDR3 reads CASSAEDRGEETQYF. In DNA form, the CDR3 reads TGTGCCAGCAGCGCGGAGGACAGGGGCGAAGAGACCCAGTACTTC.